This T cell receptor (beta chain) was observed in a study of cytomegalovirus exposure and HLA in healthy donors. Study background: Within the Caucasian-associated ancestry cluster were roughly 81% of the roughly 380 genotyped donors.

The PCR made use of 60 Vbeta and 13 Jbeta primers. Only in-frame clones appear in the TCRdb table, and some are missing; sequencing was by immunoSEQ multiplex PCR. Of about 52,000 clones in the sample, about three quarters were seen once. V was cut by 0 bases and J by 5 bases, with 7 bases left in between. Germline V lookup: CDR1 SGHRS, CDR2 YFSETQ. The CDR3 consists of 13 residues. Regarding this clone: Other nucleotide sequences in the sample specify the same CDR3.

The clonotype comes from a man aged 18 to 30 in good health and CMV-seronegative. This chain links TRBV5-1 with TRBJ2-3; no reliable D call. Sequenced input: PBMCs. The CDR3 loop is CASSLGLGDTQYF. CDR3 DNA: TGCGCCAGCAGCTTGGGACTCGGAGATACGCAGTATTTT.